Following are 9 T cell receptor beta chains from one sample sequenced in a study of cytomegalovirus exposure and HLA in healthy donors. The PCR ran on 60 Vbeta and 13 Jbeta primers. The protocol was immunoSEQ multiplex PCR, while the TCRdb copy is restricted to in-frame clones and leaves out a portion. The sample records fewer than 200,000 clones, roughly 79% being singletons. Sequencing was carried out using PBMCs. The receptors come from a male donor in good health and CMV-seropositive.

V and J are TRBV6-6 and TRBJ1-5; 8 bases agree with TRBD1. CDR3 length equals 14 residues. The J segment lost 7 bases and the V segment lost 6 bases, leaving 8 bases of the junction unmatched. The germline CDR1 and CDR2 sequences are MNHNY and SVGAGI (reference sequence). The CDR3 spells CASRFRGLRQPQHF. DNA of the CDR3: TGTGCCAGCAGGTTCAGGGGGCTGAGGCAGCCCCAGCATTTT.

This clone came up a few times. The V gene is TRBV15, the J gene TRBJ2-7; D not certain. Germline CDR1 is LNHNV and CDR2 is YYDKDF (reference sequence). Trimming took 2 bases from V and 3 from J, leaving 5 bases between them. This CDR3 region has 12 residues. The DNA of the CDR3 is TGTGCCACCAGCAGATCCCACTACGAGCAGTACTTC. Translating gives CATSRSHYEQYF.

V usage is TRBV2 and J usage is TRBJ2-1; D ambiguous. Germline CDR1 and CDR2: SNHLY and FYNNEI. V shed 2 bases and J shed 9 bases, with 17 bases lying between them. This CDR3 is built from 15 residues. The chain's CDR3 is CASSEFEHEVAEQFF. The CDR3 region has the DNA TGTGCCAGCAGTGAATTTGAGCATGAGGTGGCTGAGCAGTTCTTC.

As for this clone: Compared with germline, one end of the junction differs, possibly owing to a read error. This chain's CDR3 is CASSLGGVGEAQYF. CDR3 DNA sequence: TGCGCCAGCAGCTTGGGTGGGGTGGGAGAGGCCCAGTACTTC. The chain recombines TRBV5-1 with TRBJ2-5, with D possibly matching TRBD2 (5 bases). The CDR3 runs to 14 residues. The germline V gene encodes CDR1 SGHRS and CDR2 YFSETQ.

As concerns this clone: The junction differs from germline at one of its ends, possibly a read error. The chain is built from TRBV7-9 and TRBJ1-2; TRBD1 matches at 12 bases. The CDR3 consists of 15 residues. Germline CDR1 SEHNR, CDR2 FQNEAQ (reference sequence). The CDR3 DNA follows: TGTTCCAGCAGCTCCCCGGGACAGGGGGCGAGTGGCTACACCTTC. Translation: CSSSSPGQGASGYTF.

The chain links TRBV6-5 to TRBJ1-2; 10 nucleotides line up with TRBD1. The germline V gene has CDR1 MNHEY and CDR2 SVGAGI. Unmatched junction bases numbered 9, after V lost 2 bases and J lost 6 bases. The CDR3 length is 16 residues. CDR3 residues: CASSYTWTGGVDGYTF. In DNA, the CDR3 is TGTGCCAGCAGTTACACCTGGACAGGGGGAGTCGATGGCTACACCTTC.

This clone was detected only once. The chain links TRBV10-1 to TRBJ1-1; a possible D gene is TRBD1 (6 bases). CDR3 size: 13 residues. The V and J ends lost 6 bases and 4 bases respectively, with 12 bases between them. Germline CDR1 is WNHNN and CDR2 is SYGVQD (reference sequence). The DNA for the CDR3 is TGCGCCAGCAGCCTTAACAGGGCCACTGAAGCTTTCTTT. Translated, it gives CASSLNRATEAFF.

The chain uses TRBV27 and TRBJ1-1; 8 positions match TRBD1. This CDR3 region has 14 residues. Per the germline V gene, CDR1 is MNHEY and CDR2 is SMNVEV (reference sequence). V was clipped by 7 bases and J by 3 bases; unmatched bases: 7. The CDR3 is CASTRTGRDTEAFF. The DNA for the CDR3 is TGTGCCAGCACCCGGACAGGGAGGGACACTGAAGCTTTCTTT.

This clone was seen only a few times. The chain couples TRBV2 to TRBJ2-1, with a tentative D call TRBD2 (6 bases). The CDR3 has 13 amino acids. Trimming pared 3 bases from V and 5 bases from J, leaving 8 bases between. In germline, CDR1 is SNHLY, CDR2 FYNNEI. CDR3 amino acids: CASSEGLNNEQFF. The DNA of the CDR3 is TGTGCCAGCAGTGAGGGACTTAACAATGAGCAGTTCTTC.